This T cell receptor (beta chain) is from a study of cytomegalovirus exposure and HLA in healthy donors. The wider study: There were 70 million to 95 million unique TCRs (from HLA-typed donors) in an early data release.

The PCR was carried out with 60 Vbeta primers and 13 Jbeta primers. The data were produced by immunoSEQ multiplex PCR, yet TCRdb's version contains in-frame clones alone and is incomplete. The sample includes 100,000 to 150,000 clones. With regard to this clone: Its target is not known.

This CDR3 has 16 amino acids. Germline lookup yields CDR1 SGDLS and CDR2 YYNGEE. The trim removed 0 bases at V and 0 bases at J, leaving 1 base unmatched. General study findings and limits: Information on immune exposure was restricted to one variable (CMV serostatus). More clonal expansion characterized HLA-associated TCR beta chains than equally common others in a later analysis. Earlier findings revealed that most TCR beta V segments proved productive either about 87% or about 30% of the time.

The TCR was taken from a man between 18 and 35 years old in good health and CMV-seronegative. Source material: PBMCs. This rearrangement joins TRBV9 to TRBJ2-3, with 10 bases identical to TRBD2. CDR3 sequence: CASSVEAGGSTDTQYF. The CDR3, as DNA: TGTGCCAGCAGCGTAGAAGCGGGAGGGAGCACAGATACGCAGTATTTT.